This T cell receptor (beta chain) stems from a study of blood T cell repertoires in COVID-19. The overall study: COVID-19 samples, acute and convalescent, were from the United States, Italy and Spain.

Libraries were prepared by immunoSEQ multiplex PCR; TCRdb keeps only in-frame clonotypes and omits some of them. The sample has around 190,000 clones; 75% to 85% are singletons. Germline lookup yields CDR1 MNHEY and CDR2 SMNVEV (reference sequence). The CDR3 spans 14 residues. With 4 bases clipped from V and 0 bases from J, the junction kept 2 bases outside the gene matches. The sample consisted of peripheral blood. The chain couples TRBV27 to TRBJ2-7; the match to TRBD2 covers 8 bases. This sequence originates from a human donor in a cohort sampled during active COVID-19. The CDR3 sequence: CASSWGTSSYEQYF. CDR3 in DNA: TGTGCCAGCAGTTGGGGGACTAGCTCCTACGAGCAGTACTTC.